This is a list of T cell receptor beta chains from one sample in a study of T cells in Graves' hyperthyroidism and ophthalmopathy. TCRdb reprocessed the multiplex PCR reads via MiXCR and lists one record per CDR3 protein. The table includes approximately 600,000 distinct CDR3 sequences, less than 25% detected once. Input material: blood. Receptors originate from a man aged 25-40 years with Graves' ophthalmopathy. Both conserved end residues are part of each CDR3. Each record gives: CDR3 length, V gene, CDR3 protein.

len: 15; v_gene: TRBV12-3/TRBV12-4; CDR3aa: CASSITSGRANEQFF
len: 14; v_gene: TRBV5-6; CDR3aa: CASSQGHSREPQHF
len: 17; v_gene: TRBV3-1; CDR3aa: CASSLDGTSASGNTIYF
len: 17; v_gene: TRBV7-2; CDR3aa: CASSLGVGQGNTGELFF
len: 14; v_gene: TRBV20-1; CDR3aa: CSARGTSGGYEQYF
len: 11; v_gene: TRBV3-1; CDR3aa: CASSQQEKLFF
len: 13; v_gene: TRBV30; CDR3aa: CAWSVGRNNEQFF
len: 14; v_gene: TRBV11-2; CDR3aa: CASTQTGLGKTQYF
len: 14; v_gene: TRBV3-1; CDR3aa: CASSQGTGIQPQHF
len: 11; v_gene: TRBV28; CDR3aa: CASSRDLEQYF
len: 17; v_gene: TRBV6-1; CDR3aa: CASSTTTRGRAGDTQYF
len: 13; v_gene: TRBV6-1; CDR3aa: CASRDRRNTEAFF
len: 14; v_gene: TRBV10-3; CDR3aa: CATRTSGPYNEQFF
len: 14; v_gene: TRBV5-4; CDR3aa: CASSLDRYQETQYF
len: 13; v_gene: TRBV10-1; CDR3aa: CASSQLAENEQFF
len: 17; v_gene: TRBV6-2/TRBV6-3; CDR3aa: CASSRWLRGQGANEQFF
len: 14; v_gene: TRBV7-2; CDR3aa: CASRGAALVGGYTF
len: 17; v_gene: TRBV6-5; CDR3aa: CASSYTGTSGRDNEQFF
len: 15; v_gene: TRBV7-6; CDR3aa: CASSLYTTGGEEQYF
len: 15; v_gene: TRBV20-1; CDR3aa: CSGVIRDVAKNIQYF
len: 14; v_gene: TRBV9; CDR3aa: CASSIGASDYEQYF
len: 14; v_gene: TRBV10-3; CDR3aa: CAISERGTGYGYTF
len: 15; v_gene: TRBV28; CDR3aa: CASSPDGTSYNEQFF